Listed below are T cell receptor beta chains from one sample, sequenced in a study of blood T cell repertoires in COVID-19. TCRdb keeps only in-frame clones here, not all; method: immunoSEQ multiplex PCR. The repertoire includes a few hundred thousand clones, nearly 90% of them detected once, and around 9% sits in the top ten. The material sequenced was PBMCs or T cells enriched from blood (not recorded which). The receptor source for this set is a woman aged 30 to 39 who had recovered from COVID-19. Each CDR3 is given with its conserved first and last residue. The order of the fields is V gene, J gene, D gene, clone size, CDR3 protein, CDR3 DNA. D genes are given only for firm matches. Not every row has a clone size; where given, it reads once, few, many or a size class.

>TRBV5-1|TRBJ1-6|TRBD1|-
CASRTFTGDNSPLHF
TGCGCCAGCAGAACCTTTACAGGGGATAATTCACCCCTCCACTTT
>TRBV20-1|TRBJ2-5|TRBD2|-
CSASSTGGETQYF
TGCAGTGCTAGTTCCACCGGGGGGGAGACCCAGTACTTC
>TRBV29-1|TRBJ1-1|TRBD1|-
CSVAADRGVTEAFF
TGCAGCGTTGCCGCGGACAGGGGGGTCACTGAAGCTTTCTTT
>TRBV10-3|TRBJ2-1|TRBD2|-
CAISETSGTYNEQFF
TGTGCCATCAGTGAGACTAGCGGGACATACAATGAGCAGTTCTTC
>TRBV6-5|TRBJ1-6|-|-
CASKVGGADSPLHF
TGTGCCAGCAAAGTTGGAGGAGCCGACTCACCCCTCCACTTT
>TRBV19|TRBJ2-7|TRBD1|few
CASPKGTVSYEQYF
TGTGCCAGTCCTAAGGGGACAGTCTCCTACGAGCAGTACTTC
>TRBV5-1|TRBJ1-4|-|-
CASSFSSSYSATNEKLFF
TGCGCCAGCAGCTTCTCCTCCTCATATAGTGCAACTAATGAAAAACTGTTTTTT
>TRBV3-1/TRBV3-2|TRBJ1-5|-|-
CASSHGRDQPQHF
TGTGCCAGCAGCCATGGGCGAGATCAGCCCCAGCATTTT
>TRBV19|TRBJ2-2|TRBD1|-
CASSISRGRRDTGELFF
TGTGCCAGTAGTATATCGAGGGGGCGTCGGGACACCGGGGAGCTGTTTTTT
>TRBV5-4|TRBJ1-1|-|-
CASSRTTGNTEAFF
TGTGCCAGCAGCCGAACGACAGGAAACACTGAAGCTTTCTTT
>TRBV2|TRBJ2-1|-|-
CASSERNEQFF
TGTGCCAGCAGTGAACGCAATGAGCAGTTCTTC
>TRBV5-4|TRBJ1-4|-|-
CASSRLDIRGGEKLFF
TGTGCCAGCAGCCGGTTGGATATAAGGGGAGGTGAAAAACTGTTTTTT
>TRBV7-6|TRBJ2-1|TRBD2|-
CASSAIAGASYNEQFF
TGTGCCAGCAGCGCCATAGCGGGAGCCTCCTACAATGAGCAGTTCTTC
>TRBV5-6|TRBJ1-6|-|once
CASNLGDNINSPLHF
TGTGCCAGCAACCTGGGGGACAACATTAATTCACCCCTCCACTTT
>TRBV2|TRBJ1-6|-|once
CASSEAGGDHSPLHF
TGTGCCAGCAGTGAAGCGGGGGGAGATCATTCACCCCTCCACTTT
>TRBV4-3|TRBJ2-7|-|-
CASSQDRGSYEQYF
TGCGCCAGCAGCCAAGATAGGGGTTCCTACGAGCAGTACTTC
>TRBV5-6|TRBJ1-2|-|-
CASSRSWGREDYGYTF
TGTGCCAGCAGCCGTTCGTGGGGCAGGGAAGACTATGGCTACACCTTC
>TRBV24-1|TRBJ2-1|-|-
CATRGYSGRDEQFF
TGTGCCACCAGGGGATACAGCGGCCGCGATGAGCAGTTCTTC
>TRBV18|TRBJ2-2|-|-
CASSPWGGMNTGELFF
TGTGCCAGCTCCCCCTGGGGCGGGATGAACACCGGGGAGCTGTTTTTT
>TRBV7-9|TRBJ2-3|TRBD2|once
CASSYSRGASGISTDTQYF
TGTGCCAGCAGCTACTCCCGAGGGGCTAGCGGGATAAGCACAGATACGCAGTATTTT
>TRBV21-1|TRBJ2-1|-|-
CASSKSRRLAALNEQFF
TGTGCCAGCAGCAAAAGTCGTCGGCTAGCGGCCCTCAATGAGCAGTTCTTC
>TRBV19|TRBJ2-3|-|-
CASSIRSGMVRDTQYF
TGTGCCAGTAGTATAAGGTCCGGGATGGTTAGAGATACGCAGTATTTT
>TRBV29-1|TRBJ1-4|TRBD1|-
CSVGQGQGAQIGEKLFF
TGCAGCGTTGGACAGGGACAGGGGGCGCAGATCGGAGAAAAACTGTTTTTT
>TRBV24-1|TRBJ2-2|-|-
CATSEQGTGELFF
TGTGCCACCAGTGAGCAGGGCACCGGGGAGCTGTTTTTT
>TRBV9|TRBJ2-5|TRBD2|-
CASTAGGLAIETQYF
TGTGCCAGCACCGCCGGGGGACTAGCGATAGAGACCCAGTACTTC
>TRBV10-3|TRBJ1-3|-|-
CAIRPRLLSGNTIYF
TGTGCCATCAGACCTCGACTGCTCTCTGGAAACACCATATATTTT
>TRBV3-1/TRBV3-2|TRBJ2-2|-|-
CASSQEGAGTGELFF
TGTGCCAGCAGCCAAGAAGGGGCAGGGACCGGGGAGCTGTTTTTT
>TRBV6-2/TRBV6-3|TRBJ2-3|TRBD1|-
CASSYSRDRDVTDTQYF
TGTGCCAGCAGTTACTCAAGGGACAGGGATGTCACAGATACGCAGTATTTT
>TRBV4-3|TRBJ1-2|TRBD1|-
CASSQDLGTGAHGYTF
TGCGCCAGCAGCCAAGATCTTGGGACAGGGGCCCATGGCTACACCTTC
>TRBV4-2|TRBJ2-7|TRBD2|few
CASSQDFGWRERSYEQYF
TGTGCCAGCAGCCAAGACTTCGGGTGGCGGGAGCGATCCTACGAGCAGTACTTC
>TRBV9|TRBJ2-1|-|-
CASSVVPQEGVVYNEQFF
TGTGCCAGCAGCGTAGTCCCGCAGGAGGGAGTGGTCTACAATGAGCAGTTCTTC
>TRBV7-9|TRBJ2-6|TRBD1|once
CASSLARTGSGANVLTF
TGTGCCAGCAGCTTAGCGCGGACAGGCTCTGGGGCCAACGTCCTGACTTTC
>TRBV7-9|TRBJ2-5|-|-
CASSVGGSGLGETQYF
TGTGCCAGCAGCGTTGGGGGGTCCGGGTTAGGGGAGACCCAGTACTTC
>TRBV18|TRBJ2-3|TRBD2|once
CASSPLLADSTDTQYF
TGTGCCAGCTCACCATTACTAGCGGATAGCACAGATACGCAGTATTTT
>TRBV15|TRBJ1-5|-|-
CATSRDREAPQHF
TGTGCCACCAGCAGAGATCGTGAAGCTCCCCAGCATTTT
>TRBV19|TRBJ1-2|TRBD1|-
CASRPTRPGTGFRNYGYTF
TGTGCCAGTAGGCCCACCCGTCCCGGGACAGGGTTTCGTAACTATGGCTACACCTTC
>TRBV15|TRBJ1-2|-|-
CATSRGGGSSLYGYTF
TGTGCCACCAGCAGAGGGGGAGGGTCGTCCCTATATGGCTACACCTTC
>TRBV12-3/TRBV12-4|TRBJ1-6|-|-
CASSFGGNSPLHF
TGTGCCAGCAGTTTTGGGGGGAATTCACCCCTCCACTTT
>TRBV9|TRBJ1-1|TRBD1|once
CASSVAPDRGRAMNTEAFF
TGTGCCAGCAGCGTAGCCCCTGACAGGGGTAGAGCCATGAACACTGAAGCTTTCTTT
>TRBV30|TRBJ2-1|-|-
CAWSVGANEQFF
TGTGCCTGGAGTGTAGGGGCGAATGAGCAGTTCTTC
>TRBV7-2|TRBJ1-4|-|-
CASSPPGGQEKLFF
TGTGCCAGCAGCCCTCCAGGCGGGCAGGAAAAACTGTTTTTT
>TRBV20-1|TRBJ2-7|TRBD2|-
CSASDSGTPRFSFRTSVPYEQYF
TGCAGTGCTAGTGATTCGGGGACGCCCCGGTTCTCATTTCGGACTAGCGTGCCCTACGAGCAGTACTTC
>TRBV29-1|TRBJ1-1|TRBD1|-
CSVVGQGEAEAFF
TGCAGCGTTGTTGGACAGGGGGAGGCTGAAGCTTTCTTT
>TRBV7-2|TRBJ2-2|-|-
CASSFLLNTGELFF
TGTGCCAGCAGTTTCCTATTGAACACCGGGGAGCTGTTTTTT
>TRBV11-1|TRBJ1-1|-|-
CASSPEGWNEAFF
TGTGCCAGCAGCCCGGAGGGGTGGAATGAAGCTTTCTTT
>TRBV28|TRBJ2-7|TRBD1|once
CASSSSGTGYEQYF
TGTGCCAGCAGTTCGTCTGGGACAGGGTACGAGCAGTACTTC
>TRBV6-2/TRBV6-3|TRBJ2-3|TRBD2|-
CASSRLGKTSGRDTQYF
TGTGCCAGCAGTCGCCTGGGGAAGACTAGCGGGAGGGATACGCAGTATTTT
>TRBV28|TRBJ2-1|TRBD2|-
CASSSTSGDYNEQFF
TGTGCCAGCAGTTCGACTAGCGGGGATTACAATGAGCAGTTCTTC
>TRBV28|TRBJ1-4|-|-
CASSVQDSEKLFF
TGTGCCAGCAGTGTACAAGACAGTGAAAAACTGTTTTTT
>TRBV6-4|TRBJ2-1|TRBD2|-
CASSSRLASNNEQFF
TGTGCCAGCAGTTCCAGACTAGCGAGTAACAATGAGCAGTTCTTC
>TRBV24-1|TRBJ1-5|TRBD1|-
CATSRTGLDQPQHF
TGTGCCACCAGCAGGACAGGGCTTGATCAGCCCCAGCATTTT